There are a few counts of the clone carrying this TCR beta chain. The source of the sample is a study of cytomegalovirus exposure and HLA in healthy donors. Background on the study: The Caucasian-associated ancestry cluster contained 81% of the approximately 400 genotyped donors.

This CDR3 spans 13 amino acids. CDR1 and CDR2 from the germline V gene are WSHSY and SAAADI. The V segment lost 6 bases and the J segment 3 bases; nucleotides outside the gene matches: 3. PCR used 60 Vbeta primers and 13 Jbeta primers. Using immunoSEQ multiplex PCR, the repertoire was profiled, and TCRdb retains in-frame clones only, with some absent. The sample contains under 150,000 clones, more than 60% of which appear only once. The clonotype comes from a woman aged 50 to 60 in good health and CMV-seropositive. The specimen was PBMCs. The chain uses TRBV10-2 and TRBJ2-7; 9 positions match TRBD1. The CDR3 protein is CASRGQGNYEQYF. CDR3 in DNA: TGCGCCAGCAGGGGACAGGGCAACTACGAGCAGTACTTC.